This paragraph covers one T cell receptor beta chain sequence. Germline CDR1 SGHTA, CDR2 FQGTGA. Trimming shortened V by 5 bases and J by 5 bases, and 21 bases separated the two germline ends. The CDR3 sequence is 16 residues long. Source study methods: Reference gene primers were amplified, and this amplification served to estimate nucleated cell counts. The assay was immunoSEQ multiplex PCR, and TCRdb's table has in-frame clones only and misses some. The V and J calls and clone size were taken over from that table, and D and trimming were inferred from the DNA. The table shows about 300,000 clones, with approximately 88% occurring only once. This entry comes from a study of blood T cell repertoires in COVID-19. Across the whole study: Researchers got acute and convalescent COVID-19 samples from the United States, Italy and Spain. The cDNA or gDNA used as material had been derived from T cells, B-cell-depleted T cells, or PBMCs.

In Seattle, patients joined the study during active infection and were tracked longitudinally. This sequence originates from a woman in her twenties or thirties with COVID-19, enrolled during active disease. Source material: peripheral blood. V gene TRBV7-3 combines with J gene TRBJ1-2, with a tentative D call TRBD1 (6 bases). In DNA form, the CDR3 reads TGTGCCAGCAGCCCCGGGGTCGGGGGGCTAGGTTATGGCTACACCTTC. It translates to CASSPGVGGLGYGYTF.